This T cell receptor (beta chain) is from a study of T cells after yellow fever vaccination. A remark on this clonotype: Its antigen is unknown.

V shed 2 bases and J shed 8 bases, with 10 bases lying between them. This CDR3 region has 12 residues. CDR1 is DFQATT, CDR2 SNEGSKA, per germline (reference sequence). In making TCR cDNA, 5'RACE template switching added a universal primer site and UMIs to it. TCRdb processed the 5' RACE reads anew with MiXCR; each CDR3 protein has one entry. Altogether 300,000 to 400,000 distinct CDR3 sequences are present, 9.5% to 15% being singletons, with the ten largest covering 2.5% to 4%. Study-level points and caveats: The booster response re-showed most primary clones: roughly 97% CD4, approximately 90% CD8. Repertoires sorted by FACS could include abundant clonotypes that are contaminants from the bulk population.

The TCR was taken from a man between 18 and 29 years old who received the YFV17D yellow fever vaccine. The rearrangement uses TRBV20-1 and TRBJ2-1, with D hard to call. Sample: CD4+ T cells sorted from PBMCs, taken 15 days after the yellow fever booster vaccination. The CDR3: CSARYLWDEQFF. The CDR3 DNA follows: TGCAGTGCTAGATACCTATGGGATGAGCAGTTCTTC.